The T cell receptor (beta chain) described here comes from a study of cytomegalovirus exposure and HLA in healthy donors (dated by TCRdb to the late 2010s). At the level of the whole study: An earlier analysis of 587 of the donors reported approximately 300 Gb of sequence data and 120 million or so unique TCR beta sequences from 150 million to 200 million T cells. Along with the roughly 670-subject first cohort, a separate validation cohort of over a hundred different subjects was used. The later analysis used no new phenotypic data to find candidate immune exposures, relying instead on TCR beta sequences and their occurrence across donors. Several DR-DQ haplotypes were handled as single units for association and clustering because linkage in the cohort was strong. In an earlier analysis of 587 of the donors, high-throughput TCR beta sequencing was used to judge whether each TCR beta V gene segment behaved as functional or pseudogenic. Among some 400 genotyped donors of the cohort, an average of approximately 240,000 unique TCR beta nucleotide sequences was sequenced per donor, of which about 18% were non-productive. To predict cytomegalovirus infection status, the study brought together high-throughput TCR immunosequencing, statistical association of individual TCRs with disease status, and machine learning. The number of donors typed differed by locus, with roughly 620-640 for A, B, C, DRB1 and DQB1, 522 for DQA1, 600 to 610 for DPA1, and approximately 470 for DPB1. Among the roughly 410 genotyped donors, about 85% belonged to the genetic ancestry cluster associated with self-reported Caucasian donors. HLA typing covered class I and class II loci at four-digit resolution. In a later genetic analysis, genome-wide SNP genotypes for 398 of the 666 donors were used, and that subset was treated as a discovery cohort. Every repertoire in the discovery cohort had been generated on one and the same sequencing platform. The study aimed to test whether cataloging public T cell receptors could reveal signatures of past pathogen exposure. The T cell repertoires of roughly 660 subjects were profiled by immunosequencing and related to cytomegalovirus serostatus. Donor age, sex, ethnicity and CMV serostatus were collected together with the repertoire data. About 300 gigabases of sequencing data and tens of millions of unique TCR sequences were included in an early release covering roughly 600 HLA-typed donors. In a later analysis, previously published TCR beta repertoires from more than 500 donors were re-analyzed and high-resolution HLA genotyping was added so that TCR occurrence patterns could be studied. What the authors observed across the whole study: Because counts were too low, more than 15 rarely observed V segments, including chromosome 9 orphons, were left out of the earlier analysis of 587 of the donors. Sequencing depth was assumed to be roughly uniform across donors in the presence/absence analyses, though that assumption may not hold. According to the authors, the approach could potentially be generalized to other disease states and immunological phenotypes. A group of highly shared sequence variants was considered likely to be a technical artifact of the sequencing pipeline. According to a later analysis, parvovirus B19, influenza, CMV and Epstein-Barr virus appeared linked to several top co-occurrence clusters. Cytomegalovirus status was reported to be diagnosed by the classifier with high specificity and sensitivity in both the original and validation cohorts. A further reported finding was that TCR beta sequences accurately predicted the HLA-A and HLA-B alleles for most subjects in the first cohort. Immune exposure information for the cohort was limited to CMV serostatus. Because HLA typing was missing for some donors at each locus, association tests included only the typed subset. Most CMV-associated TCR beta chains appeared to be HLA-restricted in a later analysis, and the HLA associations seemed to be driven largely by CMV exposure. Compared with equally common non-associated chains, HLA-associated TCR beta chains in a later analysis were more clonally expanded and had lower generation probabilities. According to a later analysis, TCR association rates differed among HLA loci, with DRB1 alleles showing the most associated TCRs and HLA-C alleles showing the fewest. A total of 164 TCR beta chains were listed by the study as associated with cytomegalovirus. Assigning TCR associations to individual alleles was difficult when HLA alleles, especially DR and DQ, strongly co-occurred. Some IMGT-functional V segments, including TRBV6-2 and TRBV6-3, could not be distinguished by the 87-base-pair reads and were therefore excluded. V-gene and J-gene trimming of TCR beta chains was associated with a missense DCLRE1C variant in a later genetic analysis, and the association was replicated in an independent cohort. Compared with the approximately 670-donor mean, donors in an Asian-associated ancestry cluster had fewer N-insertions in productive TCRs, according to a later genetic analysis. In an earlier analysis of about 540 of the donors, most TCR beta V segments were observed in productive rearrangements about 90% or about 30% of the time, broadly matching IMGT annotations. A later analysis associated some 17,000 TCR beta sequences with specific HLA alleles at a false discovery rate of 0.05. A few of the identified cytomegalovirus-associated TCR beta chains were confirmed in vitro to be specific for cytomegalovirus antigens. In this cohort, only TCR beta chains were sequenced, and detectable features were limited by the absence of alpha or paired-chain data. Across donors, most TCR sequences were observed very rarely, whereas some public TCRs were present in many individuals. Linkage disequilibrium might explain the correlated functional status among segregating V segments, but an unknown experimental factor could not be ruled out.

This clone turned up a few times. What antigen it recognizes has not been identified. No much larger clone is present one base from it, and per-base qualities are unavailable. The library was produced with the immunoSEQ multiplex PCR assay. For the multiplex PCR, a mixture combining 60 forward primers for TCR Vbeta segments and 13 reverse primers for TCR Jbeta segments was used. A multiplex PCR assay on genomic DNA amplified the CDR3 region of rearranged TCR beta genes. The amplified TCR beta libraries were sequenced on the Illumina HiSeq System as 87-base-pair reads. Per the original workflow: In a later analysis, tens of millions of unique TCR beta chains were counted across the 500 to 850 repertoires, and around 11 million of these chains were shared by at least two donors. Raw reads were error-corrected and collapsed into unique sequences by a nearest-neighbor algorithm in which closely related sequences were merged to remove PCR and sequencing errors. V, D and J gene segments were assigned by aligning CDR3 sequences to IMGT reference sequences. Each retained sequence needed at least a six-nucleotide match to both a V gene segment and a J gene segment. Rearrangements were classified as productive when the CDR3 lacked stop codons and remained in frame with V and J, and all other rearrangements were classified as non-productive. CDR3 was defined by IMGT convention, running from the second conserved V-encoded cysteine to the conserved J-encoded phenylalanine. In an earlier analysis of just under 600 of the donors, sequences lacking an unambiguous match to a single V gene segment were excluded. In an earlier analysis of about 590 of the donors, a V segment was called functional when productive rearrangements were above 56.7%, and segregating when the standard deviation between donors exceeded 5%. A statistical classification framework was built to diagnose cytomegalovirus status from the catalog of TCR beta chain sequences. A later analysis assigned V and J genes by comparing TCR nucleotide sequences with IMGT/GENE-DB human TR gene sequences. Using the TCRdist pipeline, a later analysis assigned CDR3 sequences along with most-parsimonious VDJ recombination scenarios. In a later analysis, every TCR beta chain was defined by the combination of its CDR3 amino acid sequence and its V-gene family, and reads without a unique V-gene family were dropped. To address suspected cross-contamination and a sequencing artifact, a later analysis removed approximately 590 highly shared, low-generation-probability nucleotide sequences. For each public chain, a later analysis derived a clonal expansion index from normalized ranks of inferred template counts within each repertoire. In a later analysis, generation probabilities were computed with a VDJ recombination model fitted to out-of-frame rearrangements, and the resulting probabilities were checked against IGoR. A later analysis scored TCR-TCR, TCR-HLA and TCR-CMV co-occurrence with hypergeometric tests, applying a repertoire-size bias correction to TCR pairs. To estimate false discovery rates, a later analysis permuted the HLA or CMV assignments 20 times. In a later analysis, co-occurring TCRs were grouped with DBSCAN, and TCRdist sequence similarity was added when clustering was performed within HLA-allele-positive subsets. For co-occurrence clustering, repertoires with fewer than 30,000 or more than 120,000 public chains were excluded, along with 5 or 6 repertoires with anomalous nucleotide sharing. In TCRdb, the immuneACCESS table is reduced to in-frame sequences with V and J assigned. These tables do not hold every clone; where another copy was compared, an unresolved V gene accounts for under half, and the others remain unexplained. V and J calls and clone size are those listed in that table; D and trimming were worked out from the DNA. For this sample the table gives roughly 190,000 clones, of which 9.5% were detected only once. The ten largest make up 1% to 1.5% of the sample.

The germline V gene (reference sequence) gives CDR1 as GTSNPN and CDR2 as SVGIG. The CDR3, from cysteine to phenylalanine, totals 13 residues. Kept here is only the CDR3 DNA, which spans 39 bases and is read in frame from base 1. V was cut back by 1 base and J by 1 base, leaving a gap of 4 bases between them. The cohort consisted of 650 to 850 healthy bone marrow donors. At the time of sampling, every cohort member was nominally healthy, though immune exposures that went unrecorded were likely present. The donor tested CMV seropositive and was one of the 289 seropositive cohort members. Every donor gave a peripheral blood sample, and the peripheral blood mononuclear cells from that sample were used for TCR beta sequencing. Genomic DNA extraction from the blood cell samples was performed with the Qiagen DNeasy Blood Extraction Kit.

The receptor chain draws on TRBV30 and TRBJ2-2, with no confidently assigned D gene. This clonotype originated in a woman aged 25 to 45 in good health and CMV-seropositive. The sequenced sample was PBMCs. The encoded CDR3 is CAWSAWNTGELFF. The DNA reads as follows: TGTGCCTGGAGTGCGTGGAACACCGGGGAGCTGTTTTTT.